What follows describes a single T cell receptor (beta chain). The sample belongs to a study of blood T cell repertoires in COVID-19. Study overall: Acute-phase and convalescent COVID-19 samples originated in the United States, Italy and Spain.

The CDR3 has 15 amino acids. The germline V and J ends were trimmed by 0 bases and 8 bases, with 15 bases remaining between them. The germline V gene encodes CDR1 SGHRS and CDR2 YFSETQ. Which cohort a participant joined came from the clinical history participants gave. Among Cohort 3 donors, those recovered had two negative PCRs, clearance, or symptom resolution. How the authors handled the data: Estimation of nucleated cell counts relied on the amplification of reference gene primers. Using immunoSEQ multiplex PCR, the repertoire was profiled, and TCRdb retains in-frame clones only, with some absent. V, J and clone size reflect that table, while D and trimming were determined from the DNA. The data show about 470,000 clones, around 90% seen once.

Sequencing used PBMCs or T cells enriched from blood (not recorded which). The origin of this receptor is a woman under 30 who had recovered from COVID-19. The chain recombines TRBV5-1 with TRBJ1-3; D unresolved. CDR3 protein: CASSLATGTVDTIYF. In nucleotides, the CDR3 is TGCGCCAGCAGCTTGGCGACGGGTACGGTGGACACCATATATTTT.